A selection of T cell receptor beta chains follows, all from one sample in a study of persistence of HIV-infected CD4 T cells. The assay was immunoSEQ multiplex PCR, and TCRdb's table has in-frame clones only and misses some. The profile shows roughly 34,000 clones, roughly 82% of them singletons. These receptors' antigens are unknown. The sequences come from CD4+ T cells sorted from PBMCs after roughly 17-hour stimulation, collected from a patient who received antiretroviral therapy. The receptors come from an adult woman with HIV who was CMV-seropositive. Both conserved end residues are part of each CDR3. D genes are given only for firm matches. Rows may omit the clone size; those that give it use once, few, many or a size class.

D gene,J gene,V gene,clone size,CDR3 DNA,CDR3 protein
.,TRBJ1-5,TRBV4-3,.,TGCGCCAGCAGCCAAGATTACGGCGGGGGGAATAGCAATCAGCCCCAGCATTTT,CASSQDYGGGNSNQPQHF
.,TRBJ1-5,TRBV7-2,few,TGTGCCAGCAGCTTAAGCATCGGGACTCCCAACGTACGGCAGCCCCAGCATTTT,CASSLSIGTPNVRQPQHF
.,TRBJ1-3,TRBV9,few,TGTGCCAGCAGCTTGGACGAGGGGAGAACTGGAAACACCATATATTTT,CASSLDEGRTGNTIYF
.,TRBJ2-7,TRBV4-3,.,TGCGCCAGCAGCCAAGCGGGCGGGGTGGTCGAGCAGTACTTC,CASSQAGGVVEQYF
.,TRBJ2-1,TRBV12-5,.,TGTGCTAGTGGTTTCGAGCAGGGGAGTGAGCAGTTCTTC,CASGFEQGSEQFF
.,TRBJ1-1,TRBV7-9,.,TGTGCCAGCAGCTTAGACTCTGGGGGACGGACTGAAGCTTTCTTT,CASSLDSGGRTEAFF
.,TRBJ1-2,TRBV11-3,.,TGTGCCAGCAGCGCATGGGTAGGGCAGGGAGCTAACTATGGCTACACCTTC,CASSAWVGQGANYGYTF
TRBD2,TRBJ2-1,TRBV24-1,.,TGTGCCACCAGTGATTCCCGGCGGGGGGGGTTGGACAATGAGCAGTTCTTC,CATSDSRRGGLDNEQFF
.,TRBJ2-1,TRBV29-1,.,TGCAGCGTTCTGAAGGTGCGGGAGCAGTTCTTC,CSVLKVREQFF
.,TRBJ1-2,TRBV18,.,TGTGCCAGCTCACCACCACTGGGACACGAGAACTATGGCTACACCTTC,CASSPPLGHENYGYTF
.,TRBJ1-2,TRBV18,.,TGTGCCAGCTCAGCCAACAGAGGAGGCTACACCTTC,CASSANRGGYTF
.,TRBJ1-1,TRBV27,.,TGTGCCAGCAGTTTGAGGGGCGCGGGGACTGAAGCTTTCTTT,CASSLRGAGTEAFF
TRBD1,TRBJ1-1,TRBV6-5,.,TGTGCCAGCAGGAGTAGACAGGGTTTCACTGAAGCTTTCTTT,CASRSRQGFTEAFF
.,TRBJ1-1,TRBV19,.,TGTGCCAGTAGTACCCCGACAGGGAACACTGAAGCTTTCTTT,CASSTPTGNTEAFF
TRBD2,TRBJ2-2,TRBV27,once,TGTGCCAGCAGTAAGCTAGCGGGGGCGGGGACCGGGGAGCTGTTTTTT,CASSKLAGAGTGELFF
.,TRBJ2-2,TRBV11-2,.,TGTGCCAGCAGCCCCTACCGACCGGACACCGGGGAGCTGTTTTTT,CASSPYRPDTGELFF
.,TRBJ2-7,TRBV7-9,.,TGTGCCAGCAGCCCCCTTGGAGTCCAAACCTACGAGCAGTACTTC,CASSPLGVQTYEQYF
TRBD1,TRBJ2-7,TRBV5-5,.,TGTGCCAGCAGCTTGACCGGGACAGCAAGCTCCTACGAGCAGTACTTC,CASSLTGTASSYEQYF
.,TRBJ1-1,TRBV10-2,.,TGCGCCAGCACTCAGGGACCGCCAGTCATGAACACTGAAGCTTTCTTT,CASTQGPPVMNTEAFF
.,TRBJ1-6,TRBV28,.,TGTGCCAGCAGTTTATCTTTCAGCCGAAATAATTCACCCCTCCACTTT,CASSLSFSRNNSPLHF
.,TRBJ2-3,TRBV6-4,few,TGTGCCTCCGTAAAAACGGAGGTCACAGATACGCAGTATTTT,CASVKTEVTDTQYF
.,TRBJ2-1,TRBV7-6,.,TGTGCCAGCAGTTACTCGGGGAGGAGCTCCTACAATGAGCAGTTCTTC,CASSYSGRSSYNEQFF
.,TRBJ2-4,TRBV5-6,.,TGTGCCAGCAGCTTGGATGGTCGTGGAGCCAAAAACATTCAGTACTTC,CASSLDGRGAKNIQYF
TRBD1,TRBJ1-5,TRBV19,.,TGTGCCAGTGGGTCGGACAGGCGAAATCAGCCCCAGCATTTT,CASGSDRRNQPQHF
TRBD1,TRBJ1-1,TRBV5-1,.,TGCGCCAGCAGCTTACGGGACAGGGGGACTGAAGCTTTCTTT,CASSLRDRGTEAFF
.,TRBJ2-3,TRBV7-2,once,TGTGCCAGCAGCCGCCGGTTGGGGGCAGATACGCAGTATTTT,CASSRRLGADTQYF
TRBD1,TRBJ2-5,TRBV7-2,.,TGTGCCAGCAGCTTAGAGGGGGCACAAGAGACCCAGTACTTC,CASSLEGAQETQYF
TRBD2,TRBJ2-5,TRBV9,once,TGTGCCAGCAGCACCCGGACTAGCGGGAGGGAGACCCAGTACTTC,CASSTRTSGRETQYF
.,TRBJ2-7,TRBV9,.,TGTGCCAGCAGCCCTCTCTCAACAGGTTCCTACGAGCAGTACTTC,CASSPLSTGSYEQYF
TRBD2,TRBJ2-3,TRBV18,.,TGTGCCAGCTCACCATGGGCTAGCGGGGGTAGCACAGATACGCAGTATTTT,CASSPWASGGSTDTQYF
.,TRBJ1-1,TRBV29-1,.,TGCAGCGTCGGACAGCCTGAGAACACTGAAGCTTTCTTT,CSVGQPENTEAFF
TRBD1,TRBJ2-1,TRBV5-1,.,TGCGCCAGCAGCCTCCTAGGCGTGGGGACAGGGCAGAATGAGCAGTTCTTC,CASSLLGVGTGQNEQFF